The 23 T cell receptor beta chains below all came from one sample that was sequenced in a study of blood T cell repertoires in COVID-19. Sequencing used immunoSEQ multiplex PCR; TCRdb keeps in-frame clones, though not all of them. Of tens of thousands of clones listed, roughly 85% are singletons. Sequencing was performed on peripheral blood. The receptor source for this set is a woman aged 45-65 years with active COVID-19.

This chain connects TRBV7-2 to TRBJ2-1; D is ambiguous. The CDR3 runs to 13 residues. The ends were cut back, 4 bases at V and 4 bases at J, with 8 bases in the middle. Germline V gene sequence: CDR1 SGHTA, CDR2 FQGNSA. CDR3 sequence reads: CASSSVRYNEQFF. The CDR3 DNA sequence: TGTGCCAGCAGCTCCGTGCGGTACAATGAGCAGTTCTTC.

The chain employs TRBV28 and TRBJ1-2; 7 nucleotides agree with TRBD1. This CDR3 is 15 amino acids long. Trimming removed 6 bases from V and 3 bases from J; junction bases left unmatched: 10. The germline gives CDR1 MDHEN, CDR2 SYDVKM. This CDR3 is CASRPTPGQYYGYTF. Here the CDR3 DNA reads TGTGCCAGCAGACCCACGCCGGGACAGTACTATGGCTACACCTTC.

V is TRBV11-2 and J is TRBJ2-7; D is ambiguous. The V end lost 5 bases, the J end lost 2 bases, and 7 bases lay between the germline ends. CDR1 SGHAT and CDR2 FQNNGV come from the germline V gene. The CDR3 length is 12 residues. The CDR3 nucleotides are TGTGCCAGCAGCCGAGGAGCCTACGAGCAGTACTTC. Its protein is CASSRGAYEQYF.

The V call is TRBV28, the J call TRBJ2-3; 8 bases agree with TRBD1. CDR1 is MDHEN and CDR2 is SYDVKM in the germline V gene. Losses at the gene ends were 3 bases for V and 6 bases for J; bases not matched to a gene: 5. This CDR3 region has 14 residues. The CDR3 protein is CASSLVTGGDTQYF. CDR3 in DNA: TGTGCCAGCAGTTTGGTCACAGGGGGGGATACGCAGTATTTT.

This clone was seen only a few times. J is TRBJ1-2 and V is TRBV18; 11 positions agree with TRBD1. The CDR3 totals 15 residues. The junction had 5 bases not matched to a gene; V was cut back by 6 bases and J by 2 bases. Germline V lookup: CDR1 KGHSH, CDR2 LQKENI. The CDR3 region has the DNA TGTGCCAGCTCGCCAGGGGACAGGGGGAACTATGGCTACACCTTC. Protein sequence: CASSPGDRGNYGYTF.

The chain combines TRBV5-5 with TRBJ2-3, with 9 positions matching TRBD2. Germline V lookup: CDR1 SGHKS, CDR2 YYEKEE (reference sequence). This CDR3 comprises 17 residues. Losses at the gene ends were 5 bases for V and 1 base for J; bases not matched to a gene: 11. CDR3 in DNA: TGTGCCAGCAGGGGCGGGAGGGCCCGTGGGGGCACAGATACGCAGTATTTT. It codes for CASRGGRARGGTDTQYF.

The chain combines TRBV27 with TRBJ2-7; the D is unclear. Germline loops: CDR1 MNHEY, CDR2 SMNVEV (reference sequence). This CDR3 spans 16 amino acids. V lost 5 bases to trimming and J lost 0 bases, with 17 bases between them. The CDR3 bases are TGTGCCAGCAGTCCCAACCTACGAATAAGCTCCTACGAGCAGTACTTC. It encodes CASSPNLRISSYEQYF.

The V gene is TRBV6-2 or TRBV6-3, the J gene TRBJ2-7; tentative D call: TRBD2 (5 bases). The CDR3 totals 15 residues. Trimming left V 2 bases short and J 5 bases short, with 16 bases between. Per the germline V gene, CDR1 is MNHEY and CDR2 is SVGEGT. CDR3 loop: CASSYPPGVGDEQYF. Written as DNA, the CDR3 is TGTGCCAGCAGTTACCCCCCTGGCGTCGGGGACGAGCAGTACTTC.

This rearrangement joins TRBV30 to TRBJ2-7; TRBD1 agrees at 7 bases. This CDR3 comprises 13 residues. Germline-derived CDR1 and CDR2 are GTSNPN and SVGIG (reference sequence). V lost 8 bases and J lost 2; bases outside the gene matches: 9. The CDR3 DNA follows: TGTGCCATGGACAGGTCGTCCCCCTACGAGCAGTACTTC. It yields the protein CAMDRSSPYEQYF.

This chain joins TRBV28 and TRBJ2-2; D remains unclear. The CDR3 sequence is 12 residues long. The V and J ends lost 7 bases and 3 bases respectively, with 6 bases between them. From germline, CDR1 is MDHEN and CDR2 SYDVKM. CDR3 sequence (DNA): TGTGCCAGCAACCGAGACACCGGGGAGCTGTTTTTT. Translated: CASNRDTGELFF. The full variable domain, rest sourced from reference TRBV28 and TRBJ2-2, is DVKVTQSSRYLVKRTGEKVFLECVQDMDHENMFWYRQDPGLGLRLIYFSYDVKMKEKGDIPEGYSVSREKKERFSLILESASTNQTSMYLCASNRDTGELFFGEGSRLTVL.

V gene TRBV5-4 combines with J gene TRBJ2-6, with D possibly TRBD2 on 5 matching bases. Germline V gene sequence: CDR1 SGHNT, CDR2 YYREEE (reference sequence). This CDR3 has 15 residues. Trimming took off 6 bases at V and 2 bases at J, with 12 bases between the two ends. The CDR3 region has the DNA TGTGCCAGCACTTTCGAGGGTGCTGGGGCCAACGTCCTGACTTTC. It codes for CASTFEGAGANVLTF.

This clone was observed a single time. V gene TRBV7-6 combines with J gene TRBJ2-1, with 8 bases lining up with TRBD1. J lost 5 bases, V lost 2 bases, and 8 bases had no gene match. The CDR3 is 16 amino acids. Germline assignment: CDR1 SGHVS and CDR2 FNYEAQ. CDR3 protein: CASSLLSPGGHNEQFF. The DNA of the CDR3 is TGTGCCAGCAGCTTACTCTCGCCAGGGGGCCACAATGAGCAGTTCTTC. Drawing the rest from reference TRBV7-6 and TRBJ2-1, the complete variable domain is GAGVSQSPRYKVTKRGQDVALRCDPISGHVSLYWYRQALGQGPEFLTYFNYEAQQDKSGLPNDRFSAERPEGSISTLTIQRTEQRDSAMYRCASSLLSPGGHNEQFFGPGTRLTVL.

The chain couples TRBV19 to TRBJ2-2; 9 bases are shared with TRBD2. J was trimmed by 5 bases and V by 7 bases; bases with no gene match: 5. The CDR3 contains 14 residues. Germline-derived CDR1 and CDR2 are LNHDA and SQIVND (reference sequence). In nucleotides, the CDR3 is TGTGCCAGTAACCCTAGCGGGATTACCGGGGAGCTGTTTTTT. Its translation is CASNPSGITGELFF.

V gene TRBV19 combines with J gene TRBJ1-5; D might be TRBD1 (6 bases). The germline gives CDR1 LNHDA, CDR2 SQIVND (reference sequence). This CDR3 region has 18 residues. V was pared by 6 bases and J by 5 bases, with 26 bases between. CDR3 nucleotide sequence: TGTGCCAGTAGCATCCCCATTCCCCACCTCGGGGGGCATCAGCCCCAGCATTTT. It is translated as CASSIPIPHLGGHQPQHF.

The V gene is TRBV19, the J gene TRBJ2-2; 8 bases agree with TRBD1. The CDR3 is made up of 17 amino acids. V dropped 4 bases and J dropped 1; count of bases not matched to a gene: 8. The germline gives CDR1 LNHDA, CDR2 SQIVND (reference sequence). CDR3 amino acids: CASSTLPGQENTGELFF. CDR3 nucleotide sequence: TGTGCCAGTAGTACCCTACCGGGACAGGAGAACACCGGGGAGCTGTTTTTT.

The CDR3 DNA follows: TGTGCCAGCAGCCAAGACGCTTTTGGGCCTACCTACGAGCAGTACTTC. Translating gives CASSQDAFGPTYEQYF. The rearrangement joins TRBV3-1 (or the pseudogene TRBV3-2) to TRBJ2-7; the D is unclear. Germline V gives CDR1 LGHDT, CDR2 YNNKEL (reference sequence). V was clipped by 0 bases and J by 2 bases, with 14 bases between them. This CDR3 spans 16 amino acids.

In DNA, the CDR3 is TGTGCCAGCAGCCAACGCCGGGGGGGGAGAACTAACACTGAAGCTTTCTTT. Translation: CASSQRRGGRTNTEAFF. V gene TRBV3-1 (or the pseudogene TRBV3-2) combines with J gene TRBJ1-1; TRBD1 is a possible D gene (5 bases). V lost 2 bases to trimming and J lost 2 bases, with 18 bases between them. The CDR3 is 17 residues long. Germline values: CDR1 LGHDT, CDR2 YNNKEL (reference sequence).

This clone was observed a single time. This rearrangement joins TRBV19 to TRBJ2-6; maybe TRBD1 (5 bases). The CDR3 length is 16 residues. Germline assignment: CDR1 LNHDA and CDR2 SQIVND (reference sequence). The V end lost 3 bases, the J end lost 0 bases, and 9 bases lay between the germline ends. The CDR3 DNA sequence: TGTGCCAGTAGTATGTTTACAGGCTCTGGGGCCAACGTCCTGACTTTC. Translation: CASSMFTGSGANVLTF. Filled out from reference TRBV19 and TRBJ2-6, the complete variable domain reads DGGITQSPKYLFRKEGQNVTLSCEQNLNHDAMYWYRQDPGQGLRLIYYSQIVNDFQKGDIAEGYSVSREKKESFPLTVTSAQKNPTAFYLCASSMFTGSGANVLTFGAGSRLTVL.

The V call is TRBV30, the J call TRBJ1-1; no firm D call. The CDR3 totals 13 residues. The ends were cut back, 0 bases at V and 1 base at J, with 6 bases in the middle. The V gene's germline CDR1 is GTSNPN and CDR2 SVGIG (reference sequence). The CDR3 loop is CAWSVAWNTEAFF. The CDR3 region has the DNA TGTGCCTGGAGTGTAGCATGGAACACTGAAGCTTTCTTT. The full variable domain, in which reference TRBV30 and TRBJ1-1 provide the parts outside the CDR3, is SQTIHQWPATLVQPVGSPLSLECTVEGTSNPNLYWYRQAAGRGLQLLFYSVGIGQISSEVPQNLSASRPQDRQFILSSKKLLLSDSGFYLCAWSVAWNTEAFFGQGTRLTVV.

This rearrangement joins TRBV9 to TRBJ1-5; TRBD1 matches at 8 bases. Trimming at V came to 4 bases and at J to 4 bases, leaving 7 bases not matched to a gene. CDR1 and CDR2 (germline): SGDLS, YYNGEE. CDR3 size: 15 residues. For the CDR3, the DNA is TGTGCCAGCAGCTCAGGACAGGGAGGAAATCAGCCCCAGCATTTT. Translating it yields CASSSGQGGNQPQHF.

The V gene is TRBV7-2, the J gene TRBJ2-7, with D perhaps matching TRBD1 (6 bases). This CDR3 is built from 15 residues. Trimming took 5 bases from V and 2 from J, leaving 16 bases between them. CDR1 SGHTA and CDR2 FQGNSA come from the germline V gene. CDR3 in amino acids: CASSQGPGFTYEQYF. The CDR3 nucleotides are TGTGCCAGCAGCCAGGGGCCAGGGTTCACCTACGAGCAGTACTTC.

The chain joins TRBV5-5 to TRBJ2-1, with a tentative D call TRBD1 (6 bases). V was clipped by 4 bases and J by 5 bases, with 16 bases between them. Germline-derived CDR1 and CDR2 are SGHKS and YYEKEE (reference sequence). This CDR3 has 15 residues. As DNA, the CDR3 is TGTGCCAGCAGCGGGACATGGGGGAGCAACAATGAGCAGTTCTTC. It yields the protein CASSGTWGSNNEQFF.

This chain links TRBV6-5 with TRBJ2-7; 9 nucleotides agree with TRBD1. The J segment lost 5 bases and the V segment lost 11 bases, leaving 16 bases of the junction unmatched. There are 15 residues in the CDR3. CDR1 MNHEY and CDR2 SVGAGI come from the germline V gene. DNA for the CDR3: TGTGCCGCCCTAGAGTGGACAGGGGTGAGAAACGAGCAGTACTTC. Translating it yields CAALEWTGVRNEQYF.